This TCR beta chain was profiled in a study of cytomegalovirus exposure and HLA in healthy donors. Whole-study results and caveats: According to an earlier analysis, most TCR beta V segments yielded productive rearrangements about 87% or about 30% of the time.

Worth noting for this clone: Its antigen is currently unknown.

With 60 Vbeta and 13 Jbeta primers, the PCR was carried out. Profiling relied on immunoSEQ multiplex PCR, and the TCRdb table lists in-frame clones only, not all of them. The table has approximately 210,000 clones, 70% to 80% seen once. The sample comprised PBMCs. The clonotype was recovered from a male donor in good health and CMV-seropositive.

The CDR3 region has the DNA TGTGCCAGCAGTGAGGGGGGGGGAGGGTTGCACGAGCAGTACTTC. Its protein is CASSEGGGGLHEQYF. V usage is TRBV6-1 and J usage is TRBJ2-7; 7 positions match TRBD2. CDR1 is MNHNS, CDR2 SASEGT, per germline. J lost 5 bases, V lost 3 bases, and 10 bases had no gene match. The CDR3 has 15 residues.